The next 7 T cell receptor beta chains were all read from a single sample in a study of T-cell reconstitution after alpha-beta-depleted transplantation in children. It was with unique molecular identifiers that the TCRbeta library was prepared. Using its own MiXCR run on the PCR reads, TCRdb lists one record per CDR3 protein. The data hold 800,000 to 1,000,000 distinct CDR3 sequences, with roughly 29% observed a single time. Specimen: PBMCs, mostly from graft donor cells, collected 360 days after TCRalphabeta/CD19-depleted stem cell transplant. Source of these receptors: a boy under two years old who had a stem cell transplant for SCID, so the T cells may come from the graft donor.

This clonotype turned up a few times. The rearrangement links TRBV4-1 to TRBJ2-5; 11 nucleotides align to TRBD2. Germline trimming cut 5 bases from V and 4 bases from J; bases unmatched to any gene: 9. CDR1 MGHRA and CDR2 YSYEKL come from the germline V gene. There are 16 residues in the CDR3. The CDR3, as DNA: TGCGCCAGCAGCTCGGTACTAGCGGGGGAGGTAGAGACCCAGTACTTC. It specifies CASSSVLAGEVETQYF.

On this clonotype: One end of the junction varies from germline; a read error may be responsible. This chain joins TRBV2 and TRBJ2-3, with D possibly matching TRBD2 (5 bases). The CDR3 length is 16 residues. CDR1 and CDR2 (germline): SNHLY, FYNNEI. CDR3 sequence (DNA): TGTGCCAGCTGTGATGCCGGTAGCGTAGGTAGGGATACGCAGTATTTT. As protein: CASCDAGSVGRDTQYF.

CDR3 residues: CSARERQGAMNTEAFF. The CDR3, as DNA: TGCAGTGCTAGAGAGAGACAGGGGGCGATGAACACTGAAGCTTTCTTT. V gene TRBV20-1 combines with J gene TRBJ1-1; 10 bases match TRBD1. V dropped 0 bases and J dropped 0; count of bases not matched to a gene: 4. The CDR3 covers 16 residues. Germline V CDR1 and CDR2: DFQATT, SNEGSKA (reference sequence).

This clonotype was observed many times. This chain connects TRBV5-1 to TRBJ1-6, with D unresolved. Per germline, CDR1 SGHRS and CDR2 YFSETQ. The V end lost 0 bases, the J end lost 0 bases, and 7 bases lay between the germline ends. The CDR3 has 16 residues. The CDR3 sequence: CASSLGDSSYNSPLHF. CDR3 coding DNA: TGCGCCAGCAGCTTGGGGGATAGCTCCTATAATTCACCCCTCCACTTT.

This clonotype was seen a handful of times. The V gene is TRBV6-2 or TRBV6-3, the J gene TRBJ2-4, with TRBD1 identical over 9 bases. With V trimmed by 7 bases and J by 3 bases, 7 bases remained unmatched. The CDR3 has 15 amino acids. Per the germline V gene, CDR1 is MNHEY and CDR2 is SVGEGT. The CDR3 region is CASNQQGAVKNIQYF. CDR3 sequence (DNA): TGTGCCAGCAACCAACAGGGGGCGGTCAAAAACATTCAGTACTTC.

The J gene is TRBJ2-2, the V gene TRBV5-1; 7 nucleotides agree with TRBD1. The V gene end was trimmed by 3 bases and the J gene end by 4 bases; junction bases not matched to a gene: 6. Germline V lookup: CDR1 SGHRS, CDR2 YFSETQ. The CDR3 is 15 residues long. The CDR3: CASSSGTVSTGELFF. In nucleotides, the CDR3 is TGCGCCAGCAGCTCCGGGACAGTAAGCACCGGGGAGCTGTTTTTT.

The sample holds a few counts of this clonotype. This chain connects TRBV3-1 to TRBJ2-1; unclear D gene. The CDR3 spans 13 residues. V lost 3 bases and J 4 bases, leaving 7 bases between the germline ends. Germline assignment: CDR1 LGHDT and CDR2 YNNKEL (reference sequence). The CDR3 loop is CASSHPGYNEQFF. The CDR3 DNA reads TGTGCCAGCAGCCATCCCGGATACAATGAGCAGTTCTTC.